Below are 16 T cell receptor beta chains sequenced from a single sample in a study of human T cells and chemical hapten exposure. One entry per CDR3 protein, called by TCRdb with MiXCR from the RACE reads. Seen here are over 85,000 distinct CDR3 sequences, more than 10% observed once, and the top ten hold 2.5% to 4%. The time point was: pre-sensitization, week 0. Treatment defined: therapeutic diphenylcyclopropenone sensitization with weekly scalp DPC. This specimen consisted of whole blood, obtained in connection with sensitization to the hapten diphenylcyclopropenone (DPC). These receptors all come from a woman aged 55-75 years with alopecia areata. Some clones in this sample may be carry-over from other donors' samples.

This clonotype has just a few counts. CDR3 residues: CASSPGVDQPQHF. The DNA for the CDR3 is TGTGCCAGCAGCCCAGGGGTTGATCAGCCCCAGCATTTT. This sequence joins TRBV14 and TRBJ1-5, with D tentatively TRBD1 (6 bases). The CDR3 totals 13 residues. The V end lost 4 bases, the J end lost 5 bases, and 9 bases lay between the germline ends. From germline, CDR1 is SGHDN and CDR2 FVKESK.

This clonotype turned up a few times. The chain employs TRBV29-1 and TRBJ2-7; 9 bases agree with TRBD1. V was clipped by 7 bases and J by 3 bases; unmatched bases: 4. The CDR3 totals 12 residues. Germline loops: CDR1 SQVTM, CDR2 ANQGSEA. The CDR3 DNA follows: TGCAGCGCTGGGACAGGGAACTACGAGCAGTACTTC. Amino acids: CSAGTGNYEQYF.

The chain couples TRBV9 to TRBJ1-5; maybe TRBD1 (6 bases). CDR3 length: 16 residues. Looked up from germline, CDR1 is SGDLS and CDR2 is YYNGEE. V was shortened by 0 bases and J by 3 bases, with 13 bases between the two germline ends. DNA of the CDR3: TGTGCCAGCAGCGTAGGCGCAGGGGCCCCCAATCAGCCCCAGCATTTT. Its translation is CASSVGAGAPNQPQHF.

The J gene is TRBJ1-1, the V gene TRBV9, with no clear D. CDR3 length: 13 amino acids. V lost 0 bases and J 4 bases, leaving 7 bases between the germline ends. The germline V gene has CDR1 SGDLS and CDR2 YYNGEE. CDR3 region: CASSVERATEAFF. Here the CDR3 DNA reads TGTGCCAGCAGCGTAGAACGTGCCACTGAAGCTTTCTTT.

This sequence joins TRBV3-1 and TRBJ2-3; a weak D match, TRBD2 (6 bases). Germline CDR1 is LGHDT and CDR2 is YNNKEL (reference sequence). Trimming took off 0 bases at V and 1 base at J, with 14 bases between the two ends. This CDR3 comprises 17 residues. DNA for the CDR3: TGTGCCAGCAGCCAAGATCTGATAAGCGGGCGCACAGATACGCAGTATTTT. Residues: CASSQDLISGRTDTQYF.

The chain employs TRBV3-1 and TRBJ2-5; D assignment may be TRBD1 or TRBD2 (5 bases each). Germline CDR1 is LGHDT and CDR2 is YNNKEL (reference sequence). The CDR3 consists of 16 residues. The V end lost 4 bases, the J end lost 2 bases, and 17 bases lay between the germline ends. CDR3 bases: TGTGCCAGCAGCCCCTCGAGGGGCCCGGATCAAGAGACCCAGTACTTC. It encodes CASSPSRGPDQETQYF.

The chain links TRBV11-2 to TRBJ2-5; no clear D gene. The germline CDR1 and CDR2 sequences are SGHAT and FQNNGV. V dropped 4 bases and J dropped 10 bases, with 13 bases sitting between them. This CDR3 has 12 amino acids. The CDR3 DNA follows: TGTGCCAGCAGCTCGTCAATAGGGTTCCAGTACTTC. It specifies CASSSSIGFQYF.

This clonotype came up many times. The chain links TRBV7-6 to TRBJ1-2; D call uncertain. V dropped 5 bases and J dropped 6 bases, with 13 bases sitting between them. CDR1 is SGHVS and CDR2 is FNYEAQ in the germline V gene. This CDR3 contains 13 residues. The CDR3 nucleotides are TGTGCCAGCAGCCGCACATCGGAGCATGGCTACACCTTC. This gives the protein CASSRTSEHGYTF. The full variable domain, rest sourced from reference TRBV7-6 and TRBJ1-2, is GAGVSQSPRYKVTKRGQDVALRCDPISGHVSLYWYRQALGQGPEFLTYFNYEAQQDKSGLPNDRFSAERPEGSISTLTIQRTEQRDSAMYRCASSRTSEHGYTFGSGTRLTVV.

This clonotype has ten or more counts. The V and J genes are TRBV7-2 and TRBJ2-4; D is possibly TRBD1 (6 bases). V lost 5 bases and J lost 0, with 14 bases in between. This CDR3 has 16 residues. Germline CDR1 SGHTA, CDR2 FQGNSA. The CDR3 sequence: CASSPGPGQAKNIQYF. The CDR3 DNA reads as TGTGCCAGCAGCCCGGGCCCGGGACAAGCCAAAAACATTCAGTACTTC.

In its sample, this clonotype was seen many times. The rearrangement joins TRBV18 to TRBJ2-5; 7 nucleotides agree with TRBD1. The CDR3 has 14 amino acids. CDR1 is KGHSH, CDR2 LQKENI, per germline. With 4 bases clipped from V and 0 bases from J, the junction kept 2 bases outside the gene matches. The CDR3 region is CASSLGQDQETQYF. Here the CDR3 DNA reads TGTGCCAGCTCACTAGGACAGGACCAAGAGACCCAGTACTTC.

This clonotype was seen repeatedly, ten times or more. This chain joins TRBV20-1 and TRBJ2-1; possible D gene TRBD2, 5 bases. Between the trimmed V and J ends, which lost 3 bases and 8 bases, there was a span of 11 bases. Germline CDR1 is DFQATT and CDR2 is SNEGSKA (reference sequence). The CDR3 runs to 12 residues. Written as DNA, the CDR3 is TGCAGTGCTAGCGGCCTTAGCGATGAGCAGTTCTTC. Translation: CSASGLSDEQFF.

The V and J genes are TRBV9 and TRBJ1-6; 7 nucleotides align to TRBD1. This CDR3 region has 16 residues. Germline V gene sequence: CDR1 SGDLS, CDR2 YYNGEE. V shed 0 bases, J shed 2 bases, and the junction held 2 bases outside the gene matches. The CDR3 here is CASSVGQGAYNSPLHF. CDR3 DNA: TGTGCCAGCAGCGTAGGCCAGGGGGCCTATAATTCACCCCTCCACTTT.

This chain joins TRBV18 and TRBJ2-5; possible D gene TRBD2, 5 bases. Germline V gives CDR1 KGHSH, CDR2 LQKENI. The CDR3 totals 15 residues. V was cut by 3 bases and J by 7 bases, with 18 bases left in between. The CDR3 DNA is TGTGCCAGCTCACCGGCGGACTCCACCCGCGGGACCCAGTACTTC. Its translation is CASSPADSTRGTQYF.

This clonotype has only a few counts. This chain connects TRBV27 to TRBJ1-1; no clear D. V was clipped by 2 bases and J by 5 bases, with 12 bases between them. Germline lookup yields CDR1 MNHEY and CDR2 SMNVEV (reference sequence). The CDR3 contains 14 residues. Written as DNA, the CDR3 is TGTGCCAGCAGTTTAGAAGTGGGCAGGACTGAAGCTTTCTTT. It yields the protein CASSLEVGRTEAFF.

The table lists this clonotype with many counts. The V call is TRBV3-1, the J call TRBJ2-5; tentatively, D is TRBD1 (5 bases). This CDR3 spans 18 amino acids. Germline V lookup: CDR1 LGHDT, CDR2 YNNKEL (reference sequence). Deletions cut 0 bases from V and 1 base from J, with 18 bases between. CDR3 protein: CASSQEIWGGRTQETQYF. CDR3 DNA sequence: TGTGCCAGCAGCCAAGAAATATGGGGCGGCAGGACCCAAGAGACCCAGTACTTC.

The rearrangement uses TRBV18 and TRBJ1-5, with D tentatively TRBD1 (5 bases). Germline CDR1 is KGHSH and CDR2 is LQKENI. The CDR3 has 14 amino acids. Trimming left V 3 bases short and J 3 bases short, with 9 bases between. The CDR3 spells CASSPGQNNQPQHF. The DNA of the CDR3 is TGTGCCAGCTCACCGGGGCAGAACAATCAGCCCCAGCATTTT.